The 3 T cell receptor beta chains below come from one sample, sequenced in a study of blood T cell repertoires in COVID-19. Repertoires were generated with immunoSEQ multiplex PCR, while TCRdb's copy carries only in-frame clones and drops some. The table includes roughly 99,000 clones, around 90% detected once. Sequenced material: peripheral blood. These receptors were collected from a woman younger than 45 with acute or convalescent COVID-19.

CDR3 sequence: CASSSPGTDTRGYEQYF. The CDR3, as DNA: TGTGCCAGCAGTTCCCCAGGGACAGACACGAGAGGCTACGAGCAGTACTTC. V is TRBV2 and J is TRBJ2-7; TRBD1 matches at 7 bases. Germline V gene sequence: CDR1 SNHLY, CDR2 FYNNEI. CDR3 length: 17 amino acids. Germline trimming cut 5 bases from V and 3 bases from J; bases unmatched to any gene: 16.

This chain connects TRBV3-1 (or the pseudogene TRBV3-2) to TRBJ1-3; 8 nucleotides align to TRBD1. CDR1 is LGHDT and CDR2 is YNNKEL in the germline V gene (reference sequence). V lost 3 bases, J lost 1 base, and 2 bases stayed unmatched. The CDR3 length is 15 residues. The CDR3 protein is CASSQQGASGNTIYF. CDR3 coding DNA: TGTGCCAGCAGCCAGCAGGGGGCTTCTGGAAACACCATATATTTT.

The chain uses TRBV4-2 and TRBJ1-2; perhaps TRBD1 as D (5 bases). Trimming removed 0 bases at V and 7 bases at J, with 12 bases between. Per the germline V gene, CDR1 is LGHNA and CDR2 is YNFKEQ. The CDR3 contains 14 residues. CDR3 sequence: CASSQERDYRGYTF. Written as DNA, the CDR3 is TGTGCCAGCAGCCAAGAGAGGGACTACCGTGGCTACACCTTC.